Listed below are T cell receptor beta chains from one sample, sequenced in a study of shared clonotypes between healthy human individuals. Measured with immunoSEQ multiplex PCR; TCRdb has only the in-frame clones, and not every one. Among about 1 million clones, approximately 78% were seen once, and the ten largest hold 0.52%. Sample: memory CD4+ T cells from PBMCs. The receptors originated from a man between 18 and 29 years old in good health. Some clones in this sample may be carry-over from other donors' samples. CDR3s include the opening cysteine and the closing phenylalanine or tryptophan. The order of the fields is D gene, J gene, V gene, clone size, CDR3 protein, CDR3 DNA. A D gene is named only where the DNA matches it firmly. Clone sizes are given selectively: once, few, many, or a class where the clone is expanded.

d_gene: -; j_gene: TRBJ1-5; v_gene: TRBV10-3; abundance: -; CDR3aa: CAISESRANQPQHF; CDR3nt: TGTGCCATCAGTGAGAGCAGGGCAAATCAGCCCCAGCATTTT
d_gene: TRBD2; j_gene: TRBJ2-7; v_gene: TRBV5-4; abundance: -; CDR3aa: CASSSSGRGGEQYF; CDR3nt: TGTGCCAGCAGCTCAAGCGGGAGAGGGGGGGAGCAGTACTTC
d_gene: -; j_gene: TRBJ2-6; v_gene: TRBV30; abundance: few; CDR3aa: CACVSETGANVLTF; CDR3nt: TGTGCCTGTGTTTCGGAGACTGGGGCCAACGTCCTGACTTTC
d_gene: -; j_gene: TRBJ1-1; v_gene: TRBV20-1; abundance: -; CDR3aa: CVLVRNTEAFF; CDR3nt: TGCGTACTTGTGCGGAACACTGAAGCTTTCTTT
d_gene: TRBD2; j_gene: TRBJ2-3; v_gene: TRBV11-2; abundance: -; CDR3aa: CASSSGLAGGTDTQYF; CDR3nt: TGTGCCAGCAGCTCCGGACTAGCGGGAGGGACAGATACGCAGTATTTT
d_gene: TRBD2; j_gene: TRBJ2-7; v_gene: TRBV7-8; abundance: -; CDR3aa: CASSLGTSHEQYF; CDR3nt: TGTGCCAGCAGCTTAGGGACTAGTCACGAGCAGTACTTC
d_gene: -; j_gene: TRBJ1-5; v_gene: TRBV6-1; abundance: -; CDR3aa: CASSERGVLRPQHF; CDR3nt: TGTGCCAGCAGTGAACGAGGTGTTCTTAGGCCCCAGCATTTT
d_gene: -; j_gene: TRBJ1-1; v_gene: TRBV5-8; abundance: -; CDR3aa: CASSFREMNTEAFF; CDR3nt: TGTGCCAGCAGCTTCAGGGAGATGAACACTGAAGCTTTCTTT
d_gene: -; j_gene: TRBJ2-7; v_gene: TRBV5-4; abundance: -; CDR3aa: CASSLAESYEQYF; CDR3nt: TGTGCCAGCAGCTTGGCGGAATCCTACGAGCAGTACTTC
d_gene: -; j_gene: TRBJ1-2; v_gene: TRBV13; abundance: -; CDR3aa: CASSRRHTGYTF; CDR3nt: TGTGCCAGCAGCAGGCGACATACTGGCTACACCTTC
d_gene: -; j_gene: TRBJ1-1; v_gene: TRBV6-5; abundance: -; CDR3aa: CASSYWVMSRNTEAFF; CDR3nt: TGTGCCAGCAGTTACTGGGTGATGAGTAGGAACACTGAAGCTTTCTTT
d_gene: -; j_gene: TRBJ2-2; v_gene: TRBV2; abundance: -; CDR3aa: CASSENLAPLNTGELFF; CDR3nt: TGTGCCAGCAGTGAAAATCTAGCGCCTTTGAACACCGGGGAGCTGTTTTTT
d_gene: TRBD1; j_gene: TRBJ2-7; v_gene: TRBV13; abundance: -; CDR3aa: CASSRGQGLYLHEQYF; CDR3nt: TGTGCCAGCAGCAGAGGACAGGGCCTCTACCTACACGAGCAGTACTTC
d_gene: -; j_gene: TRBJ2-1; v_gene: TRBV9; abundance: -; CDR3aa: CASSPSASPAQFF; CDR3nt: TGTGCCAGCAGCCCATCGGCCTCCCCAGCACAGTTCTTC